The 14 T cell receptor beta chains listed next were all sequenced from one sample in a study of response to subunit inactivated influenza vaccine. MiXCR, applied by TCRdb to the RT-PCR reads, yields one record per CDR3 protein. This table holds around 150,000 distinct CDR3 sequences, approximately 11% found once. The sequences come from non-naive T cells sorted from PBMCs, collected roughly 47 days after vaccination. The origin of the receptors is a man aged 50 or older who received an inactivated influenza vaccine.

This clonotype showed up just a few times. This chain uses TRBV5-5 with TRBJ1-6; unclear D gene. V was clipped by 1 base and J by 18 bases, with 20 bases between them. Germline CDR1 and CDR2: SGHKS and YYEKEE (reference sequence). The CDR3 totals 14 residues. The CDR3 nucleotides read TGTGCCAGCAGCTTGTATTCGGCGGAGCAACCGGACCACTTT. The encoded protein is CASSLYSAEQPDHF.

This clonotype was detected only a few times. This sequence joins TRBV11-2 and TRBJ2-5; 7 nucleotides match TRBD2. This CDR3 has 14 residues. J was trimmed by 5 bases and V by 6 bases; bases with no gene match: 9. Germline V CDR1 and CDR2: SGHAT, FQNNGV. CDR3 residues: CASSPGGGWETQYF. The CDR3 DNA is TGTGCCAGCAGTCCCGGCGGGGGTTGGGAGACCCAGTACTTC. Drawing the rest from reference TRBV11-2 and TRBJ2-5, the complete variable domain is EAGVAQSPRYKIIEKRQSVAFWCNPISGHATLYWYQQILGQGPKLLIQFQNNGVVDDSQLPKDRFSAERLKGVDSTLKIQPAKLEDSAVYLCASSPGGGWETQYFGPGTRLLVL.

This clonotype was detected a few times. This sequence joins TRBV21-1 and TRBJ2-1; no DNA check was done on the table's D call, TRBD2. TRBV21-1 is a pseudogene. This CDR3 region has 17 residues. Written as DNA, the CDR3 is TGTGCCAGCAGGAATCATACTAGCGGGGTGTCCTACAATGAGCAGTTCTTC. Amino acid sequence: CASRNHTSGVSYNEQFF.

The CDR3 DNA sequence: TGCAGTGCTACGTTACGGGGACTAGCGGCCCGGACAGGAGATACGCAGTATTTT. It yields the protein CSATLRGLAARTGDTQYF. The chain joins TRBV20-1 to TRBJ2-3, with 11 nucleotides matching TRBD2. Trimming took 4 bases from V and 5 from J; bases not matched to a gene: 17. CDR1 and CDR2 from the germline V gene are DFQATT and SNEGSKA (reference sequence). The length of the CDR3 is 18 residues.

In this sample, this clonotype turned up a few times. J is TRBJ2-1 and V is TRBV20-1, with D unresolved. The CDR3 is made up of 12 amino acids. Per germline, CDR1 DFQATT and CDR2 SNEGSKA (reference sequence). Trimming took 5 bases from V and 9 from J, leaving 14 bases between them. This CDR3 reads CSASLQRREQFF. As DNA, the CDR3 is TGCAGTGCTTCGCTACAGCGCCGTGAGCAGTTCTTC.

This clonotype was found a few times. The chain links TRBV9 to TRBJ2-7; TRBD1 agrees at 7 bases. Trimming took 4 bases from V and 5 from J; bases not matched to a gene: 12. This CDR3 is 15 amino acids long. CDR1 SGDLS and CDR2 YYNGEE come from the germline V gene. The CDR3 DNA reads as TGTGCCAGCAGCCCGACCCCGACAGGGAGAGACGAGCAGTACTTC. Its protein is CASSPTPTGRDEQYF.

The V gene is TRBV2, the J gene TRBJ2-7; 7 bases agree with TRBD1. Germline V gene data show CDR1 as SNHLY and CDR2 as FYNNEI. The CDR3 has 14 amino acids. The ends lost 3 bases at V and 3 bases at J; junction bases unmatched: 5. The CDR3 region is CASSDGQGDYEQYF. The CDR3 nucleotides are TGTGCCAGCAGTGACGGGCAGGGGGACTACGAGCAGTACTTC.

This clonotype was seen more than once but under ten times. V usage is TRBV20-1 and J usage is TRBJ1-5; 12 nucleotides align to TRBD1. The CDR3 spans 15 residues. Germline CDR1 is DFQATT and CDR2 is SNEGSKA (reference sequence). V dropped 5 bases and J dropped 4; count of bases not matched to a gene: 6. The CDR3 is CSALGQGARNQPQHF. The DNA of the CDR3 is TGCAGTGCTCTGGGACAGGGGGCGCGTAATCAGCCCCAGCATTTT.

This rearrangement joins TRBV5-5 to TRBJ2-7, with D tentatively TRBD1 (6 bases). This CDR3 spans 14 amino acids. The V end was cut by 4 bases, the J end by 4 bases, with 15 bases between. Germline CDR1 reads SGHKS; CDR2 reads YYEKEE (reference sequence). CDR3 residues: CASSPQGSRYEQYF. Written as DNA, the CDR3 is TGTGCCAGCAGCCCGCAGGGGAGTAGGTACGAGCAGTACTTC.

The chain uses TRBV10-3 and TRBJ1-4; no reliable D call. There are 15 residues in the CDR3. Trimming took off 0 bases at V and 8 bases at J, with 13 bases between the two ends. Germline lookup yields CDR1 ENHRY and CDR2 SYGVKD. In DNA, the CDR3 is TGTGCCATCAGTGAGTCAGGACCCGAACGGGAAAAACTGTTTTTT. Translation gives CAISESGPEREKLFF.

Ten or more counts support this clonotype. The chain is built from TRBV7-2 and TRBJ1-2; D possibly corresponds to TRBD1 (6 bases). The germline V and J ends were trimmed by 5 bases and 4 bases, with 17 bases remaining between them. Germline V gene lookup returns CDR1 SGHTA and CDR2 FQGNSA. This CDR3 comprises 15 residues. CDR3 DNA: TGTGCCAGCAGCCCTCGGACAGATGGGGCCTATGGCTACACCTTC. Amino acid sequence: CASSPRTDGAYGYTF. The variable domain in full, completed from reference TRBV7-2 and TRBJ1-2, reads GAGVSQSPSNKVTEKGKDVELRCDPISGHTALYWYRQSLGQGLEFLIYFQGNSAPDKSGLPSDRFSAERTGGSVSTLTIQRTQQEDSAVYLCASSPRTDGAYGYTFGSGTRLTVV.

The chain links TRBV7-3 to TRBJ2-5; either TRBD1 or TRBD2 may fit D (5 bases each). V gave up 1 base and J gave up 2 bases, with 17 bases separating them. This CDR3 contains 17 residues. Germline CDR1 and CDR2: SGHTA and FQGTGA. The CDR3 nucleotides read TGTGCCAGCAGCTTAATATCCGGGGCAGGCAGTCAAGAGACCCAGTACTTC. Encoded protein: CASSLISGAGSQETQYF. The entire variable domain, with the rest obtained from reference TRBV7-3 and TRBJ2-5, is as follows: GAGVSQTPSNKVTEKGKYVELRCDPISGHTALYWYRQSLGQGPEFLIYFQGTGAADDSGLPNDRFFAVRPEGSVSTLKIQRTERGDSAVYLCASSLISGAGSQETQYFGPGTRLLVL.

The chain couples TRBV7-8 to TRBJ2-7, with a possible D match to TRBD1 (5 bases). The V and J ends lost 5 bases and 7 bases respectively, with 18 bases between them. The CDR3 length is 14 residues. The germline gives CDR1 SGHVS, CDR2 FQNEAQ. The CDR3 is CASSAQPQGWEQYF. CDR3 DNA sequence: TGTGCCAGCAGCGCCCAACCCCAGGGATGGGAGCAGTACTTC.

The chain employs TRBV12-3 or TRBV12-4 and TRBJ1-2, with D uncertain. This CDR3 contains 14 residues. Deletions cut 5 bases from V and 6 bases from J, with 16 bases between. The chain's CDR3 is CASSPRVNSDGYTF. The CDR3 bases are TGTGCCAGCAGTCCTCGGGTCAATTCGGATGGCTACACCTTC.